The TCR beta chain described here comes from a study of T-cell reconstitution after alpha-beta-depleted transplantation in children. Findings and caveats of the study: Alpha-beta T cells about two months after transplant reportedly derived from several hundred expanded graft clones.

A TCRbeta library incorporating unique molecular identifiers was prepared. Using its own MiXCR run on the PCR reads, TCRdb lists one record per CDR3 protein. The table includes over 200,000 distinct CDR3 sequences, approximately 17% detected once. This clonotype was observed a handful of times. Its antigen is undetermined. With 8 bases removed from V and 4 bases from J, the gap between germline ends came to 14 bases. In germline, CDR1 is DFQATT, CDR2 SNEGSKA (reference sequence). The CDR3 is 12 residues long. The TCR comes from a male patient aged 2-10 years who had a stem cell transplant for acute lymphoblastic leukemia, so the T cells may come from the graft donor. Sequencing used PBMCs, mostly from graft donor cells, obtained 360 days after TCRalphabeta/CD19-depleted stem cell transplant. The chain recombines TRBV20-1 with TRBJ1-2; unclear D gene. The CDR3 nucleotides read TGCAGTACAACTCCGGACTTCTATGGCTACACCTTC. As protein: CSTTPDFYGYTF.